These T cell receptor beta chains were read from a single sample in a study of blood T cell repertoires in COVID-19. Data came from immunoSEQ multiplex PCR; TCRdb stores just in-frame clones and leaves some out. The sample carries approximately 250,000 clones, around nine tenths recorded once. The sequenced sample consisted of peripheral blood. The receptors derive from a woman aged 55-69 years who had recovered from COVID-19. The CDR3 runs from the conserved cysteine through the conserved F or W. A D gene is named only where the DNA matches it firmly. The size of a clone is reported for some rows only, either as once, few or many, or as a class for expanded clones.

clone size: NA; J gene: TRBJ1-5; D gene: TRBD1; V gene: TRBV4-1; CDR3 DNA: TGCGCCAGCAGCCAAGTGGGCCAGGGGGATCAGCCCCAGCATTTT; CDR3 protein: CASSQVGQGDQPQHF
clone size: NA; J gene: TRBJ2-2; D gene: TRBD2; V gene: TRBV7-2; CDR3 DNA: TGTGCCAGCAGCCCTTCTTGGGGCGGGGGGTCTGGCGGGCTGTTTTTT; CDR3 protein: CASSPSWGGGSGGLFF
clone size: NA; J gene: TRBJ2-7; D gene: TRBD1; V gene: TRBV10-3; CDR3 DNA: TGTGCCATCAGCGAAGGACAGGGGGCCCACGAGCAGTACTTC; CDR3 protein: CAISEGQGAHEQYF
clone size: NA; J gene: TRBJ1-4; D gene: TRBD1; V gene: TRBV18; CDR3 DNA: TGTGCCAGCTCGCTTTTACAGGGGGCGAAAGAAAAACTGTTTTTT; CDR3 protein: CASSLLQGAKEKLFF
clone size: few; J gene: TRBJ2-2; D gene: TRBD2; V gene: TRBV11-3; CDR3 DNA: TGTGCCAGCAGCCGAGCGGGGGGACGCCGGAACACCGGGGAGCTGTTTTTT; CDR3 protein: CASSRAGGRRNTGELFF
clone size: once; J gene: TRBJ1-2; D gene: TRBD1; V gene: TRBV5-8; CDR3 DNA: TGTGCCAGCAGCAAGGGACAGGGGGATGGCTACACCTTC; CDR3 protein: CASSKGQGDGYTF
clone size: NA; J gene: TRBJ2-7; D gene: NA; V gene: TRBV27; CDR3 DNA: TGTGCCAGCAGCCACCTGGGCAGTGACTACGAGCAGTACTTC; CDR3 protein: CASSHLGSDYEQYF
clone size: NA; J gene: TRBJ2-5; D gene: NA; V gene: TRBV2; CDR3 DNA: TGTGCCAGCAGTGTTGGGCAGGGGACCGCCGTCGAGACCCAGTACTTC; CDR3 protein: CASSVGQGTAVETQYF
clone size: few; J gene: TRBJ1-2; D gene: TRBD1; V gene: TRBV28; CDR3 DNA: TGTGCCAGCAGTTTGTCACAGGGGACAGGGCATTCGGGCTACACCTTC; CDR3 protein: CASSLSQGTGHSGYTF
clone size: NA; J gene: TRBJ2-2; D gene: NA; V gene: TRBV7-2; CDR3 DNA: TGTGCCAGCAGCGTCGACTACGCCCGCACCGGGGAGCTGTTTTTT; CDR3 protein: CASSVDYARTGELFF
clone size: NA; J gene: TRBJ1-5; D gene: NA; V gene: TRBV5-6; CDR3 DNA: TGTGCCAGCAGCTTAAGACAGACGAACAATCAGCCCCAGCATTTT; CDR3 protein: CASSLRQTNNQPQHF
clone size: NA; J gene: TRBJ2-7; D gene: NA; V gene: TRBV3-1/TRBV3-2; CDR3 DNA: TGTGCCAGCAGCCTCAGACAGGAACGGGGCGAGCAGTACTTC; CDR3 protein: CASSLRQERGEQYF
clone size: NA; J gene: TRBJ2-7; D gene: TRBD1; V gene: TRBV5-1; CDR3 DNA: TGCGCCAGCACCAATGCAGGGGGCACCTACGAGCAGTACTTC; CDR3 protein: CASTNAGGTYEQYF
clone size: NA; J gene: TRBJ1-6; D gene: NA; V gene: TRBV7-2; CDR3 DNA: TGTGCCAGCAGCGGAGGTGCACTGAGCTCCTATAATTCACCCCTCCACTTT; CDR3 protein: CASSGGALSSYNSPLHF
clone size: NA; J gene: TRBJ2-7; D gene: NA; V gene: TRBV5-1; CDR3 DNA: TGCGCCAGCAGTGTTGCGACGGGGGAGCAGTACTTC; CDR3 protein: CASSVATGEQYF
clone size: NA; J gene: TRBJ2-7; D gene: TRBD1; V gene: TRBV19; CDR3 DNA: TGTGCCAGTAGCAATGCAGGGACAGGGCAATACGAGCAGTACTTC; CDR3 protein: CASSNAGTGQYEQYF
clone size: NA; J gene: TRBJ1-2; D gene: TRBD1; V gene: TRBV14; CDR3 DNA: TGTGCCAGCAGCCTTGGACAGGCACTCTATGGCTACACCTTC; CDR3 protein: CASSLGQALYGYTF
clone size: NA; J gene: TRBJ2-7; D gene: NA; V gene: TRBV2; CDR3 DNA: TGTGCCAGCAGTTTGCAGGGAAACGCTTTCTACGAGCAGTACTTC; CDR3 protein: CASSLQGNAFYEQYF
clone size: NA; J gene: TRBJ1-5; D gene: NA; V gene: TRBV18; CDR3 DNA: TGTGCCAGCTCACCACGGGACTCCAATCAGCCCCAGCATTTT; CDR3 protein: CASSPRDSNQPQHF
clone size: NA; J gene: TRBJ2-4; D gene: NA; V gene: TRBV7-3; CDR3 DNA: TGTGCCAGCGCGGGAGCCAAAAACATTCAGTACTTC; CDR3 protein: CASAGAKNIQYF
clone size: NA; J gene: TRBJ2-4; D gene: NA; V gene: TRBV21-1; CDR3 DNA: TGTGCCAGCACCCGGGTGGCTAAACCTGGCAAAAACATTCAGTACTTC; CDR3 protein: CASTRVAKPGKNIQYF
clone size: NA; J gene: TRBJ2-3; D gene: NA; V gene: TRBV5-6; CDR3 DNA: TGTGCCAGCAGCCCCGTACATGGGCCAGGTCGCGCAGATACGCAGTATTTT; CDR3 protein: CASSPVHGPGRADTQYF
clone size: NA; J gene: TRBJ2-4; D gene: TRBD2; V gene: TRBV7-2; CDR3 DNA: TGTGCCAGCAGCTATAGCGGGGGGCGTGGAAACATTCAGTACTTC; CDR3 protein: CASSYSGGRGNIQYF
clone size: NA; J gene: TRBJ2-5; D gene: TRBD2; V gene: TRBV27; CDR3 DNA: TGTGCCAGCAGTCGACTAGCGGGGGGGCGAGAGACCCAGTACTTC; CDR3 protein: CASSRLAGGRETQYF
clone size: NA; J gene: TRBJ1-4; D gene: TRBD1; V gene: TRBV5-1; CDR3 DNA: TGCGCCAGCAGCCAAAGACAGGGGGCCCGTGAAAAACTGTTTTTT; CDR3 protein: CASSQRQGAREKLFF
clone size: NA; J gene: TRBJ1-5; D gene: NA; V gene: TRBV28; CDR3 DNA: TGTGCCAGCAGTTTTAGGGGACTCAATCAGCCCCAGCATTTT; CDR3 protein: CASSFRGLNQPQHF
clone size: once; J gene: TRBJ1-1; D gene: TRBD1; V gene: TRBV29-1; CDR3 DNA: TGCAGCGTTGACGTACAGGGGGCCGGAACTGAAGCTTTCTTT; CDR3 protein: CSVDVQGAGTEAFF
clone size: NA; J gene: TRBJ2-7; D gene: TRBD2; V gene: TRBV27; CDR3 DNA: TGTGCCAGCAGTTTCCGGGACGGGGGGGACGAGCAGTACTTC; CDR3 protein: CASSFRDGGDEQYF
clone size: NA; J gene: TRBJ2-4; D gene: TRBD2; V gene: TRBV14; CDR3 DNA: TGTGCCAGCAGCCAAGGAGCGGGGGCCAAAAACATTCAGTACTTC; CDR3 protein: CASSQGAGAKNIQYF
clone size: NA; J gene: TRBJ2-5; D gene: NA; V gene: TRBV13; CDR3 DNA: TGTGCCAGCAGCGGCCCCACACAAGAGACCCAGTACTTC; CDR3 protein: CASSGPTQETQYF
clone size: NA; J gene: TRBJ2-2; D gene: NA; V gene: TRBV2; CDR3 DNA: TGTGCCAGCACCCCGCTAGTGAACACCGGGGAGCTGTTTTTT; CDR3 protein: CASTPLVNTGELFF